What follows are 4 T cell receptor beta chains derived from one specimen sequenced in a study of molecular identifiers for immune sequencing clone quantification. One entry per CDR3 protein results from TCRdb running MiXCR on the PCR reads. Among around 470,000 distinct CDR3 sequences listed, about a quarter were seen once. What was sequenced was naive CD8+ T cells from blood, with Jurkat cell RNA spiked in. The subset was: FACS-sorted CD8+CD4-CCR7+CD45RA+ naive T cells. The receptors were sampled from a human donor in good health. Some libraries in this study had Jurkat cell RNA spiked in.

CDR3 sequence: CASSYINEQFF. In nucleotides, the CDR3 is TGTGCCAGCAGTTATATCAATGAGCAGTTCTTC. V is TRBV6-2 or TRBV6-3 and J is TRBJ2-1; no reliable D call. The ends were cut back, 3 bases at V and 6 bases at J, with 3 bases in the middle. The CDR3 length is 11 residues. Per the germline V gene, CDR1 is MNHEY and CDR2 is SVGEGT.

This clonotype was observed a handful of times. This chain uses TRBV13 with TRBJ1-5; perhaps TRBD1 as D (5 bases). This CDR3 spans 14 amino acids. V lost 5 bases to trimming and J lost 3 bases, with 11 bases between them. Looked up from germline, CDR1 is PRHDT and CDR2 is FYEKMQ (reference sequence). CDR3 bases: TGTGCCAGCAGCCCGGGACCGATCAATCAGCCCCAGCATTTT. This translates into CASSPGPINQPQHF.

The gene calls are TRBV19 and TRBJ2-1, with D possibly TRBD2 on 5 matching bases. Trimming removed 7 bases at V and 14 bases at J, with 15 bases between. There are 11 residues in the CDR3. CDR1 and CDR2 from the germline V gene are LNHDA and SQIVND (reference sequence). CDR3 nucleotides: TGTGCCAGTAAGTGCTTCCCCGGGGAGTTCTTC. Its translation: CASKCFPGEFF.

A few counts support this clonotype. This sequence joins TRBV14 and TRBJ2-3; 8 bases map to TRBD2. The CDR3 is 16 residues long. V shed 4 bases and J 3 bases; nucleotides not matched to a gene: 9. The V gene's germline CDR1 is SGHDN and CDR2 FVKESK. The CDR3 DNA reads TGTGCCAGCAGCCGAATAGGCGGGGGGATAACAGATACGCAGTATTTT. It codes for CASSRIGGGITDTQYF.